This T cell receptor (beta chain) was recovered during a study of CXCR3-negative and CXCR3-positive naive CD8 T cells. The germline V gene has CDR1 SQVTM and CDR2 ANQGSEA. The CDR3 is 15 amino acids. Triplicate roughly 300,000-cell sorts were made of each CD8+ T cell subset. The TRB libraries of cDNA were built by UMI-labeled 5' RACE. TCRdb reprocessed the 5' RACE reads, with one entry per CDR3 protein and no DNA. The sample table sets out about 41,000 distinct CDR3 sequences. V usage is TRBV29-1 and J usage is TRBJ2-1; TCRdb designates TRBD2, a call that cannot be tested without DNA. Sequencing was carried out using naive CXCR3- CD8+ T cells from blood. Specified subset: CD45RO-CCR7+CD27+CD95- naive CD8+ T cells lacking CXCR3 (TNR3-). The TCR sequence derives from a human donor in good health. Some clones in this sample may be carry-over from other donors' samples. The CDR3 spells CSVEDQRERRYEQFF.